This TCR beta chain was documented in a study of CD8 T cells in ankylosing spondylitis. Molecular-barcoded quantitative 5'-RACE produced these TCR beta libraries. TCRdb re-called the 5' RACE reads with MiXCR, one entry per CDR3 protein. The repertoire includes 200,000 to 250,000 distinct CDR3 sequences, roughly 32% of them detected once, and roughly 4.2% sits in the top ten. Study conclusions and caveats: In ankylosing spondylitis blood, a motif of seven or eight highly homologous TCR beta variants appeared characteristic. Some motif variants had been reported before (in reactive arthritis synovial fluid and blood).

This clonotype was seen a few times. Its specificity is unknown. V lost 3 bases, J lost 8 bases, and 12 bases stayed unmatched. The length of the CDR3 is 16 residues. Germline V gene sequence: CDR1 LGHNA, CDR2 YNFKEQ. This sequence was found in a male donor with ankylosing spondylitis or in good health (not recorded which). J is TRBJ2-2 and V is TRBV4-2, with 7 bases fitting TRBD2. Sequenced sample: blood, either unsorted or a sorted T cell fraction (not recorded which). The CDR3 protein is CASSHILGRTGGELFF. CDR3 in DNA: TGTGCCAGCAGCCATATACTCGGGAGGACGGGAGGGGAGCTGTTTTTT.